This T cell receptor beta chain came from a study of blood T cell repertoires in COVID-19. Study context: COVID-19 samples collected from the United States, Italy and Spain covered acute and convalescent phases. PBMCs, B-cell-depleted T cells, or T cells were the source of the cDNA or gDNA that made up the material.

Authors' analysis steps: Amplified reference gene primers provided the basis for estimating nucleated cell counts. Repertoires were generated with immunoSEQ multiplex PCR, while TCRdb's copy carries only in-frame clones and drops some. That table is the source of V, J and clone size, and D and trimming were worked out from the DNA. The repertoire holds tens of thousands of clones, with about four fifths as singletons. The CDR3 totals 14 residues. Germline CDR1 is SGHRS and CDR2 is YFSETQ. V dropped 2 bases and J dropped 8 bases, with 16 bases sitting between them. The source is an older woman with acute or convalescent COVID-19. Source material: peripheral blood. J is TRBJ1-2 and V is TRBV5-1, with a weak D call TRBD1 (6 bases). CDR3 residues: CASSFSGQSGGYTF. CDR3 bases: TGCGCCAGCAGCTTCTCTGGACAGTCAGGCGGCTACACCTTC.